Listed below are T cell receptor beta chains from one sample, sequenced in a study of T cells in Graves' hyperthyroidism and ophthalmopathy. TCRdb recomputed calls from the multiplex PCR reads with MiXCR, one row per CDR3 protein. Of over 450,000 distinct CDR3 sequences listed, roughly 14% were seen once; the top ten hold 15% to 20%. The sample taken for sequencing was blood. These receptor sequences come from a woman between 18 and 29 years old with Graves' hyperthyroidism. CDR3s include the opening cysteine and the closing phenylalanine or tryptophan. D genes are given only for firm matches. Size is omitted from some rows. Given values are once, few, many or a class for expanded clones.

V gene	J gene	D gene	clone size	CDR3 protein	CDR3 DNA
TRBV27	TRBJ2-1	-	-	CASWRANEQFF	TGTGCCTCCTGGAGGGCGAATGAGCAGTTCTTC
TRBV7-3	TRBJ2-6	TRBD1	-	CASSASGGAAGANVLTF	TGTGCCAGCAGCGCGTCAGGGGGCGCGGCTGGGGCCAACGTCCTGACTTTC
TRBV7-9	TRBJ1-2	-	-	CASSFSGRNYGYTF	TGTGCCAGCAGCTTTTCAGGGCGTAACTATGGCTACACCTTC
TRBV18	TRBJ1-4	-	-	CAGSPQGTPTNEKLFF	TGTGCCGGCTCACCACAAGGGACACCAACTAATGAAAAACTGTTTTTT
TRBV7-9	TRBJ2-1	-	many	CASSLSRIQGGREFNEQFF	TGTGCCAGCAGCTTAAGTCGGATCCAGGGGGGGCGCGAATTCAATGAGCAGTTCTTC
TRBV24-1	TRBJ2-5	TRBD2	many	CATSDSGTSGFWGTQYF	TGTGCCACCAGTGACTCCGGGACTAGCGGATTCTGGGGGACCCAGTACTTC
TRBV20-1	TRBJ2-1	-	many	CSASGSSYNEQFF	TGCAGTGCTAGCGGGAGCTCCTACAATGAGCAGTTCTTC
TRBV6-1	TRBJ2-1	TRBD2	many	CATRLAGLDEQFF	TGTGCCACGAGACTAGCGGGACTCGATGAGCAGTTCTTC
TRBV12-3/TRBV12-4	TRBJ1-1	-	-	CASSDGAGRTEAFF	TGTGCCAGCAGCGACGGTGCAGGGCGGACTGAAGCTTTCTTT
TRBV12-3/TRBV12-4	TRBJ2-3	TRBD1	many	CAIGTGEDTQYF	TGTGCCATCGGGACAGGGGAGGATACGCAGTATTTT
TRBV11-2	TRBJ1-3	TRBD1	-	CASSPDRAFQYF	TGTGCCAGCAGCCCCGACAGGGCCTTTCAATATTTT
TRBV20-1	TRBJ2-1	TRBD2	many	CSAPLAGDNEQFF	TGCAGTGCCCCACTAGCGGGGGACAATGAGCAGTTCTTC
TRBV19	TRBJ2-1	TRBD2	-	CASKGTSGSIEQFF	TGTGCCAGTAAGGGGACTAGCGGGAGCATTGAGCAGTTCTTC
TRBV14	TRBJ1-1	-	-	CASSQGGTPRTEAFF	TGTGCCAGCAGCCAAGGTGGGACCCCGAGGACTGAAGCTTTCTTT
TRBV3-1	TRBJ1-3	-	few	CASSQQATSGNTIYF	TGTGCCAGCAGCCAACAGGCCACCTCTGGAAACACCATATATTTT
TRBV18	TRBJ1-1	TRBD1	many	CASSPPMGTANTEAFF	TGTGCCAGCTCACCACCGATGGGGACAGCGAACACTGAAGCTTTCTTT
TRBV12-3/TRBV12-4	TRBJ2-7	TRBD2	many	CASSSLAGVGYEQYF	TGTGCCAGCAGTTCCCTAGCGGGAGTTGGTTACGAGCAGTACTTC
TRBV3-1	TRBJ2-7	-	-	CASSQLQMGIYEQYF	TGTGCCAGCAGCCAGCTACAGATGGGGATCTACGAGCAGTACTTC
TRBV5-1	TRBJ1-6	TRBD1	-	CASSPGSGTGVNSPLHF	TGCGCCAGCAGCCCGGGTTCTGGGACAGGGGTTAATTCACCCCTCCACTTT
TRBV6-6	TRBJ1-4	-	many	CASSYGRVNEKLFF	TGTGCCAGCAGTTACGGAAGGGTCAATGAAAAACTGTTTTTT
TRBV13	TRBJ1-2	TRBD1	-	CASSRRGTGRDYGYTF	TGTGCCAGCAGCCGAAGGGGGACAGGGAGGGACTATGGCTACACCTTC
TRBV28	TRBJ1-1	-	-	CASSLPPRTEAFF	TGTGCCAGCAGCCTCCCTCCCAGGACCGAAGCTTTCTTT
TRBV24-1	TRBJ2-2	TRBD1	many	CATGAGQGYGGELFF	TGTGCCACGGGGGCGGGACAGGGATACGGCGGGGAGCTGTTTTTT
TRBV30	TRBJ2-5	TRBD2	few	CAWSWGLAGEETQYF	TGTGCCTGGAGTTGGGGGCTAGCGGGAGAAGAGACCCAGTACTTC
TRBV29-1	TRBJ1-1	TRBD1	few	CSVDRQGRGTEAFF	TGCAGCGTCGACAGACAGGGACGGGGCACTGAAGCTTTCTTT
TRBV29-1	TRBJ2-1	TRBD1	many	CSGGTGTGNEQFF	TGCAGCGGGGGGACAGGGACAGGCAATGAGCAGTTCTTC
TRBV27	TRBJ1-1	-	many	CASSDRPTRNTEAFF	TGTGCCAGCAGTGACCGGCCGACGCGCAACACTGAAGCTTTCTTT
TRBV6-1	TRBJ2-3	TRBD2	many	CASSSLAGGPWDTQYF	TGTGCCAGCAGTTCGTTAGCGGGAGGGCCTTGGGATACGCAGTATTTT
TRBV12-3/TRBV12-4	TRBJ1-1	-	many	CATSPTGRNTEAFF	TGTGCCACAAGTCCGACAGGCAGGAACACTGAAGCTTTCTTT